Described below is a single T cell receptor beta chain sequence and its context. Its cognate antigen is unknown. This sample is part of a study of beta chain features in type 1 diabetes. Whole-study results and caveats: Cells with high TCR expression could be over-represented by cDNA sequencing. Researchers report that Type 1 diabetes patients had moderately but significantly shorter TCRB CDR3s across all four CD4+ subsets.

The ends were cut back, 2 bases at V and 4 bases at J, with 12 bases in the middle. There are 15 residues in the CDR3. Germline CDR1 and CDR2: SGHTA and FQGTGA. The investigators reverse transcribed all of the isolated RNA, so they sequenced expressed TCRB transcripts. Generated by immunoSEQ multiplex PCR, the TCRdb table keeps only in-frame clones and is missing some. The table shows a few hundred thousand clones, with 10% to 15% occurring only once. The sequencing sample was made of naive CD4+ T cells from blood. The chain employs TRBV7-3 and TRBJ2-1, with D perhaps TRBD2 (6 bases). This receptor was obtained from a young woman with type 1 diabetes. As DNA, the CDR3 is TGTGCCAGCAGCTTAGGGCCTAGCGAGTACAATGAGCAGTTCTTC. Residues: CASSLGPSEYNEQFF.